This is a list of T cell receptor beta chains from one sample in a study of OX40 agonist ivuxolimab in advanced cancers. The assay was immunoSEQ multiplex PCR, and TCRdb's table has in-frame clones only and misses some. Of more than 85,000 clones listed, roughly nine tenths are singletons. The sequencing used CD4+ or CD8+ T cells sorted from blood, collected in a trial of the OX40 agonist ivuxolimab. Receptor source: an adult with an advanced solid tumor such as melanoma, head and neck, liver or kidney cancer. The CDR3 runs from the conserved cysteine through the conserved F or W. Fields, in order: D gene, clone size, J gene, V gene, CDR3 protein, CDR3 DNA. D genes are given only for firm matches. Rows may omit the clone size; those that give it use once, few, many or a size class.

D gene: NA; clone size: NA; J gene: TRBJ1-3; V gene: TRBV2; CDR3 protein: CASHESGNTIYF; CDR3 DNA: TGTGCCAGCCACGAATCTGGAAACACCATATATTTT
D gene: NA; clone size: NA; J gene: TRBJ1-1; V gene: TRBV7-6; CDR3 protein: CASSLDGLNTEAFF; CDR3 DNA: TGTGCCAGCAGCTTAGACGGACTGAACACTGAAGCTTTCTTT
D gene: TRBD1; clone size: NA; J gene: TRBJ2-1; V gene: TRBV6-6; CDR3 protein: CASRDRASYNEQFF; CDR3 DNA: TGTGCCAGCAGGGACAGGGCCTCCTACAATGAGCAGTTCTTC
D gene: NA; clone size: NA; J gene: TRBJ1-1; V gene: TRBV6-6; CDR3 protein: CASSKYTGDTEAFF; CDR3 DNA: TGTGCCAGCAGCAAGTACACGGGGGACACTGAAGCTTTCTTT
D gene: TRBD1; clone size: NA; J gene: TRBJ1-1; V gene: TRBV4-3; CDR3 protein: CASSQAGGGNTEAFF; CDR3 DNA: TGCGCCAGCAGCCAAGCAGGGGGGGGGAACACTGAAGCTTTCTTT
D gene: NA; clone size: NA; J gene: TRBJ1-1; V gene: TRBV28; CDR3 protein: CASKGPGTEAFF; CDR3 DNA: TGTGCCAGCAAGGGTCCGGGAACTGAAGCTTTCTTT
D gene: NA; clone size: NA; J gene: TRBJ1-1; V gene: TRBV6-1; CDR3 protein: CASSWGTEAFF; CDR3 DNA: TGTGCCAGCAGTTGGGGGACTGAAGCTTTCTTT
D gene: NA; clone size: NA; J gene: TRBJ1-4; V gene: TRBV18; CDR3 protein: CASSPPTGLIEKLFF; CDR3 DNA: TGTGCCAGCTCACCACCTACGGGGCTGATTGAAAAACTGTTTTTT
D gene: NA; clone size: NA; J gene: TRBJ2-6; V gene: TRBV7-8; CDR3 protein: CASSLTELKSSGANVLTF; CDR3 DNA: TGTGCCAGCAGCCTTACGGAACTCAAGAGCTCTGGGGCCAACGTCCTGACTTTC
D gene: NA; clone size: NA; J gene: TRBJ1-3; V gene: TRBV18; CDR3 protein: CASSPPGTMGGNTIYF; CDR3 DNA: TGTGCCAGCTCACCACCGGGGACAATGGGCGGAAACACCATATATTTT
D gene: NA; clone size: NA; J gene: TRBJ2-2; V gene: TRBV29-1; CDR3 protein: CSVPGNTGELFF; CDR3 DNA: TGCAGCGTTCCGGGGAACACCGGGGAGCTGTTTTTT
D gene: NA; clone size: NA; J gene: TRBJ2-7; V gene: TRBV7-9; CDR3 protein: CASSLGGPTGNEQYF; CDR3 DNA: TGTGCCAGCAGCCTTGGCGGGCCAACGGGCAACGAGCAGTACTTC
D gene: NA; clone size: NA; J gene: TRBJ1-2; V gene: TRBV9; CDR3 protein: CASSVDGSSWGYTF; CDR3 DNA: TGTGCCAGCAGCGTAGACGGCAGCTCTTGGGGCTACACCTTC
D gene: NA; clone size: few; J gene: TRBJ1-1; V gene: TRBV29-1; CDR3 protein: CSVITQQVNTEAFF; CDR3 DNA: TGCAGCGTGATAACCCAACAAGTGAACACTGAAGCTTTCTTT
D gene: TRBD1; clone size: NA; J gene: TRBJ1-3; V gene: TRBV9; CDR3 protein: CASSDRQGANSGNTIYF; CDR3 DNA: TGTGCCAGCAGCGACCGTCAGGGGGCCAACTCTGGAAACACCATATATTTT
D gene: TRBD2; clone size: NA; J gene: TRBJ2-5; V gene: TRBV6-5; CDR3 protein: CASSYWRGGRKTQYF; CDR3 DNA: TGTGCCAGCAGTTACTGGCGGGGGGGCCGAAAGACCCAGTACTTC
D gene: NA; clone size: NA; J gene: TRBJ2-7; V gene: TRBV6-5; CDR3 protein: CASSYRWRAYEQYF; CDR3 DNA: TGTGCCAGCAGTTACAGGTGGCGAGCCTACGAGCAGTACTTC
D gene: NA; clone size: NA; J gene: TRBJ1-1; V gene: TRBV6-1; CDR3 protein: CASSLEGGSNTEAFF; CDR3 DNA: TGTGCCAGCAGCCTTGAAGGAGGCTCCAACACTGAAGCTTTCTTT
D gene: TRBD1; clone size: NA; J gene: TRBJ2-6; V gene: TRBV2; CDR3 protein: CAISTRDSISGANVLTF; CDR3 DNA: TGTGCCATCAGTACTCGGGACAGCATCTCTGGGGCCAACGTCCTGACTTTC
D gene: NA; clone size: NA; J gene: TRBJ2-3; V gene: TRBV11-2; CDR3 protein: CASSRAGTAKSTDTQYF; CDR3 DNA: TGTGCCAGCAGCCGCGCTGGGACGGCCAAAAGCACAGATACGCAGTATTTT
D gene: TRBD1; clone size: NA; J gene: TRBJ2-3; V gene: TRBV5-1; CDR3 protein: CASRRTGLDTDTQYF; CDR3 DNA: TGCGCCAGCAGACGGACAGGGCTAGACACAGATACGCAGTATTTT
D gene: NA; clone size: NA; J gene: TRBJ2-4; V gene: TRBV14; CDR3 protein: CASSQEPGSDIQYF; CDR3 DNA: TGTGCCAGCAGCCAAGAGCCAGGGTCGGACATTCAGTACTTC
D gene: NA; clone size: NA; J gene: TRBJ1-3; V gene: TRBV7-8; CDR3 protein: CASSWEGEGLGNTIYF; CDR3 DNA: TGTGCCAGCAGCTGGGAGGGGGAGGGGTTAGGAAACACCATATATTTT
D gene: NA; clone size: NA; J gene: TRBJ2-2; V gene: TRBV18; CDR3 protein: CASSPNSEHRGMLFF; CDR3 DNA: TGTGCCAGCTCACCCAACAGCGAACACCGGGGAATGCTGTTTTTT
D gene: TRBD1; clone size: NA; J gene: TRBJ2-2; V gene: TRBV7-3; CDR3 protein: CASSSSWTGDTGELFF; CDR3 DNA: TGTGCCAGCAGCTCTTCGTGGACAGGAGACACCGGGGAGCTGTTTTTT
D gene: NA; clone size: few; J gene: TRBJ1-5; V gene: TRBV9; CDR3 protein: CASSLGQPRDPQHF; CDR3 DNA: TGTGCCAGCAGCCTAGGGCAGCCCCGAGACCCCCAGCATTTT
D gene: NA; clone size: once; J gene: TRBJ2-3; V gene: TRBV5-1; CDR3 protein: CASFEGTDTQYF; CDR3 DNA: TGCGCCAGCTTCGAGGGAACAGATACGCAGTATTTT
D gene: TRBD1; clone size: NA; J gene: TRBJ2-1; V gene: TRBV5-1; CDR3 protein: CATGTGSYNEQFF; CDR3 DNA: TGCGCCACCGGGACAGGCTCCTACAATGAGCAGTTCTTC
D gene: TRBD1; clone size: few; J gene: TRBJ1-1; V gene: TRBV2; CDR3 protein: CASSARGQANTEAFF; CDR3 DNA: TGTGCCAGCAGTGCGAGGGGACAGGCTAACACTGAAGCTTTCTTT
D gene: NA; clone size: NA; J gene: TRBJ1-4; V gene: TRBV7-9; CDR3 protein: CASSSRGRATNEKLFF; CDR3 DNA: TGTGCCAGCAGCTCTCGGGGCAGGGCAACTAATGAAAAACTGTTTTTT
D gene: TRBD1; clone size: few; J gene: TRBJ2-7; V gene: TRBV29-1; CDR3 protein: CSVEGTGRYEQYF; CDR3 DNA: TGCAGCGTTGAAGGGACAGGCCGTTACGAGCAGTACTTC
D gene: TRBD1; clone size: NA; J gene: TRBJ1-2; V gene: TRBV6-5; CDR3 protein: CASKFRDSYGYTF; CDR3 DNA: TGTGCCAGCAAGTTTCGGGACAGCTATGGCTACACCTTC
D gene: NA; clone size: NA; J gene: TRBJ1-4; V gene: TRBV5-1; CDR3 protein: CASSSTGQKEEKLFF; CDR3 DNA: TGCGCCAGCAGCAGCACCGGACAGAAGGAGGAAAAACTGTTTTTT
D gene: TRBD1; clone size: NA; J gene: TRBJ2-3; V gene: TRBV12-5; CDR3 protein: CASAYGQGGLDTQYF; CDR3 DNA: TGTGCTAGTGCCTACGGACAGGGGGGGTTGGATACGCAGTATTTT
D gene: TRBD1; clone size: NA; J gene: TRBJ1-1; V gene: TRBV7-3; CDR3 protein: CASSSKGAPNTEAFF; CDR3 DNA: TGTGCCAGCAGCTCAAAGGGGGCTCCGAACACTGAAGCTTTCTTT
D gene: TRBD1; clone size: NA; J gene: TRBJ1-2; V gene: TRBV6-1; CDR3 protein: CASSEVGGQVLSTF; CDR3 DNA: TGTGCCAGCAGTGAAGTCGGGGGACAGGTCTTAAGCACCTTC
D gene: NA; clone size: NA; J gene: TRBJ2-6; V gene: TRBV29-1; CDR3 protein: CSAGTVSSGANVLTF; CDR3 DNA: TGCAGCGCCGGGACGGTTAGCTCTGGGGCCAACGTCCTGACTTTC